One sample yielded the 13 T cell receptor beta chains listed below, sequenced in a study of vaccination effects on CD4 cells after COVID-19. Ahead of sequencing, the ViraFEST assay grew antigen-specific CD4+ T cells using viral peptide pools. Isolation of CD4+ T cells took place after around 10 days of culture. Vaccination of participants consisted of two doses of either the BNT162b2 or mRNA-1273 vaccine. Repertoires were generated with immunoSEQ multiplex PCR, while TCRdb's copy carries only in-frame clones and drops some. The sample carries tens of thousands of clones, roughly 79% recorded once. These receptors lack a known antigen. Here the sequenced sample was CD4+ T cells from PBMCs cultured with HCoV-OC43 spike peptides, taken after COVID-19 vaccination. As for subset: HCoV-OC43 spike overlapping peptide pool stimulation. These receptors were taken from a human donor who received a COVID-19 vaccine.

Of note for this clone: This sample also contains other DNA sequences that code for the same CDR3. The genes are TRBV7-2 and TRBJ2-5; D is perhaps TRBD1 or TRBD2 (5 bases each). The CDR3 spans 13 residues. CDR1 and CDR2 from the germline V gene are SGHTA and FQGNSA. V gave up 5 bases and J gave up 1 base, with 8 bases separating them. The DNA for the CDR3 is TGTGCCAGCAGCCGGGACCGCCAAGAGACCCAGTACTTC. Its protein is CASSRDRQETQYF.

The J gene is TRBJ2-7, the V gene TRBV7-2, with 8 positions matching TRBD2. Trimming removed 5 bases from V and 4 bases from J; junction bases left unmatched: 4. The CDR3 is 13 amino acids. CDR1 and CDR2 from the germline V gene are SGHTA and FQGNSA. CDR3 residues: CASSPGLVYEQYV. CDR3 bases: TGTGCCAGCAGCCCGGGACTAGTATACGAGCAGTACGTC.

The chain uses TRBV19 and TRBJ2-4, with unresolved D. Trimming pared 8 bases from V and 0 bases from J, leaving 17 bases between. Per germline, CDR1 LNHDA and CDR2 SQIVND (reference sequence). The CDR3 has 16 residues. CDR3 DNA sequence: TGTGCCAGTGGATCGTTAGGGTCAGCAGCCAAAAACATTCAGTACTTC. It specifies CASGSLGSAAKNIQYF.

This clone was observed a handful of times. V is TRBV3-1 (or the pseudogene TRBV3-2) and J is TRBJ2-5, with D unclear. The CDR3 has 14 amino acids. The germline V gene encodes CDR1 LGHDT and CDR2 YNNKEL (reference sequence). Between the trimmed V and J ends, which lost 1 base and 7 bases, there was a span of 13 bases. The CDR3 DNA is TGTGCCAGCAGCCAAGGTATTGGCATCGGGACCCAGTACTTC. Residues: CASSQGIGIGTQYF.

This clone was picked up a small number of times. The CDR3 spells CASSLAPGEREQFF. DNA for the CDR3: TGTGCCAGCAGCTTGGCTCCGGGTGAACGTGAGCAGTTCTTC. V and J are TRBV11-1 and TRBJ2-1; D is undetermined. The CDR3 spans 14 residues. Trimming took 3 bases from V and 9 from J, leaving 15 bases between them. CDR1 is SGHAT and CDR2 is FQDESV in the germline V gene (reference sequence).

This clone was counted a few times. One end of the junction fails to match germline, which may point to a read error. CDR3 sequence reads: CASGLTTGIVF. The DNA for the CDR3 is TGTGCCAGCGGCTTGACGACAGGGATTGTATTC. The V call is TRBV28, the J call TRBJ1-2, with TRBD1 identical over 7 bases. The CDR3 sequence is 11 residues long. The germline gives CDR1 MDHEN, CDR2 SYDVKM.

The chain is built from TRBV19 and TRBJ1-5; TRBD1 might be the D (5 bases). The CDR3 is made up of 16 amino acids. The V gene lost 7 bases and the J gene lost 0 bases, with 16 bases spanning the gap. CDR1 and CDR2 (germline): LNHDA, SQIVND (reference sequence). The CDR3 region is CASISLERGSNQPQHF. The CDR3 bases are TGTGCCAGTATATCCCTCGAGAGGGGTAGCAATCAGCCCCAGCATTTT. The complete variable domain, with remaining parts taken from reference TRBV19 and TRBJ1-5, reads DGGITQSPKYLFRKEGQNVTLSCEQNLNHDAMYWYRQDPGQGLRLIYYSQIVNDFQKGDIAEGYSVSREKKESFPLTVTSAQKNPTAFYLCASISLERGSNQPQHFGDGTRLSIL.

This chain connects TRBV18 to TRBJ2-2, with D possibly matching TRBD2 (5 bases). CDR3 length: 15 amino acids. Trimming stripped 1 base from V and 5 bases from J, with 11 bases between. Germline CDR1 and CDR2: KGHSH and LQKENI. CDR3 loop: CASSPRGRGTGELFF. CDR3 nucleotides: TGTGCCAGCTCACCACGGGGAAGAGGGACCGGGGAGCTGTTTTTT.

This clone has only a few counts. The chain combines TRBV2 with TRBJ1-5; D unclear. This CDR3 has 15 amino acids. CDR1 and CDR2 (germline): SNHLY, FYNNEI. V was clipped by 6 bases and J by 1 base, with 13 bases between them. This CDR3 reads CASSVHGTSNQPQHF. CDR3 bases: TGTGCCAGCAGCGTACACGGAACGAGCAATCAGCCCCAGCATTTT.

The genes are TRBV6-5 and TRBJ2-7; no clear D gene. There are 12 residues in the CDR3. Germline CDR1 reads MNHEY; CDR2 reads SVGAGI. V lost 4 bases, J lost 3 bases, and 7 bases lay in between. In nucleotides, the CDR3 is TGTGCCAGCAGTTGTCCGTTCTACGAGCAGTACGTC. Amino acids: CASSCPFYEQYV.

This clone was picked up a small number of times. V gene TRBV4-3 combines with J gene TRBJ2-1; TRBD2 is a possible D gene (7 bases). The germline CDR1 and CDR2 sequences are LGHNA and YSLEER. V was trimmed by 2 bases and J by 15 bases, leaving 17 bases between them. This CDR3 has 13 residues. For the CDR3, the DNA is TGCGCCAGCAGCCAACTAAGGGGGGGTAGCCTGTTCTTC. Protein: CASSQLRGGSLFF.

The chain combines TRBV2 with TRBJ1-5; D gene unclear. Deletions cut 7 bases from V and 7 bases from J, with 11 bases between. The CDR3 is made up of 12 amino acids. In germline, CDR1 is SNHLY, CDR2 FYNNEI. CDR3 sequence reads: CASNRGGQPQHF. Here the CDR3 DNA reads TGTGCCAGCAATCGGGGTGGACAGCCCCAGCATTTT.

The CDR3 bases are TGTGCCAGCAGTGGACAGGCTAACTATGGCTACACCTTC. Protein sequence: CASSGQANYGYTF. The V and J genes are TRBV12-3 or TRBV12-4 and TRBJ1-2, with TRBD1 identical over 7 bases. The CDR3 length is 13 residues. V lost 5 bases and J lost 0; bases outside the gene matches: 0.